These 31 T cell receptor beta chains originate from one sample sequenced in a study of cytomegalovirus exposure and HLA in healthy donors. Here immunoSEQ multiplex PCR was the method, and the copy in TCRdb shows in-frame clones only, minus some. The sample records some 150,000 clones, about 89% being singletons. The sequencing sample was made of PBMCs. The receptors stem from a man younger than 35 in good health and CMV-seropositive.

DNA for the CDR3: TGTGCCAGCAGTGAGGAGAGCGGGAGTTTTTCAGATACGCAGTATTTT. This translates into CASSEESGSFSDTQYF. The rearrangement uses TRBV2 and TRBJ2-3, with 8 bases that match TRBD2. With 3 bases clipped from V and 4 bases from J, the junction kept 9 bases outside the gene matches. This CDR3 has 16 residues. Germline values: CDR1 SNHLY, CDR2 FYNNEI.

This sequence joins TRBV19 and TRBJ2-3, with D maybe TRBD2 (5 bases). The germline gives CDR1 LNHDA, CDR2 SQIVND (reference sequence). The CDR3 totals 14 residues. The V end was cut by 3 bases, the J end by 1 base, with 8 bases between. This CDR3 is CASSIWTRTDTQYF. CDR3 in DNA: TGTGCCAGTAGTATTTGGACTCGCACAGATACGCAGTATTTT.

The chain has TRBV18 and TRBJ1-1; D is perhaps TRBD1 (5 bases). V was clipped by 2 bases and J by 4 bases, with 5 bases between them. The CDR3 contains 12 residues. Per germline, CDR1 KGHSH and CDR2 LQKENI. CDR3 protein: CASSPDSTEAFF. In DNA, the CDR3 is TGTGCCAGCTCACCAGACAGCACTGAAGCTTTCTTT.

The V and J genes are TRBV5-8 and TRBJ1-6; 9 bases are shared with TRBD1. Germline CDR1 is SGHTS and CDR2 is YDEGEE. V dropped 4 bases and J dropped 8; count of bases not matched to a gene: 7. This CDR3 region has 15 residues. The CDR3 DNA reads as TGTGCCAGCAGCATTGGGGGGACAGGGTATTCACCCCTCCACTTT. Encoded protein: CASSIGGTGYSPLHF.

This clone was found once. The chain couples TRBV6-1 to TRBJ2-7; TRBD1 matches 7 bases. The CDR3 runs 13 residues. V shed 6 bases and J 3 bases; nucleotides not matched to a gene: 5. Per germline, CDR1 MNHNS and CDR2 SASEGT. This CDR3 reads CASREGARYEQYF. CDR3 sequence (DNA): TGTGCCAGCAGAGAGGGGGCGCGCTACGAGCAGTACTTC.

The chain is built from TRBV9 and TRBJ2-7, with 10 bases lining up with TRBD1. This CDR3 spans 15 amino acids. CDR1 and CDR2 (germline): SGDLS, YYNGEE. With V trimmed by 3 bases and J by 7 bases, 10 bases remained unmatched. The CDR3 reads CASSGGQGSTREQYF. The CDR3 region has the DNA TGTGCCAGCAGCGGGGGACAGGGGTCTACGAGGGAGCAGTACTTC. Using reference TRBV9 and TRBJ2-7 for the parts outside the CDR3, the full variable domain is DSGVTQTPKHLITATGQRVTLRCSPRSGDLSVYWYQQSLDQGLQFLIQYYNGEERAKGNILERFSAQQFPDLHSELNLSSLELGDSALYFCASSGGQGSTREQYFGPGTRLTVT.

This clone is a singleton in its sample. The chain uses TRBV9 and TRBJ2-3, with 13 bases fitting TRBD2. CDR1 and CDR2 from the germline V gene are SGDLS and YYNGEE. The CDR3 covers 17 residues. The V segment lost 3 bases and the J segment 6 bases; nucleotides outside the gene matches: 10. The CDR3 sequence: CASSGGLAGSRRDTQYF. CDR3 in DNA: TGTGCCAGCAGCGGGGGACTAGCGGGGAGCCGGCGGGATACGCAGTATTTT.

This clone was found a few times. The gene calls are TRBV5-1 and TRBJ1-1; no definite D call. The V end lost 6 bases, the J end lost 2 bases, and 14 bases lay between the germline ends. Germline-derived CDR1 and CDR2 are SGHRS and YFSETQ. This CDR3 is built from 14 residues. As DNA, the CDR3 is TGCGCCAGCACCCCTGGACTGGGAAACACTGAAGCTTTCTTT. The encoded protein is CASTPGLGNTEAFF.

The gene calls are TRBV9 and TRBJ1-1, with D maybe TRBD1 (6 bases). Germline V CDR1 and CDR2: SGDLS, YYNGEE. Trimming shortened V by 3 bases and J by 11 bases, and 17 bases separated the two germline ends. The CDR3 spans 13 residues. CDR3 region: CASSAGQPDEAFF. The CDR3 DNA is TGTGCCAGCAGCGCCGGACAGCCTGACGAGGCTTTCTTT.

The rearrangement links TRBV2 to TRBJ2-7; tentatively, D is TRBD2 (5 bases). The V gene's germline CDR1 is SNHLY and CDR2 FYNNEI. V lost 5 bases and J 11 bases, leaving 13 bases between the germline ends. This CDR3 is built from 11 residues. The CDR3 coding sequence is TGTGCCAGCAGTATCGACAAGGAGGAGTACTTC. It specifies CASSIDKEEYF.

This clone appeared once. It may be a read error: a sequence one base away is much more abundant. The chain carries TRBV27 and TRBJ2-1; D may be TRBD2 (7 bases). CDR1 MNHEY and CDR2 SMNVEV come from the germline V gene (reference sequence). Trimming stripped 6 bases from V and 8 bases from J, with 11 bases between. This CDR3 spans 12 amino acids. The CDR3, as DNA: TGTGCCAGCAGCCCGGGGGGCCATGAGCAGTTCTTC. Protein: CASSPGGHEQFF.

The V gene is TRBV7-9, the J gene TRBJ2-1; 14 nucleotides align to TRBD2. The germline gives CDR1 SEHNR, CDR2 FQNEAQ (reference sequence). The CDR3 totals 18 residues. Losses at the gene ends were 2 bases for V and 6 bases for J; bases not matched to a gene: 9. The CDR3 sequence is CASSLNRRTSGRSNEQFF. The CDR3 DNA follows: TGTGCCAGCAGCTTAAATAGACGGACTAGCGGGAGGAGCAATGAGCAGTTCTTC.

The sample holds a few counts of this clone. This chain uses TRBV7-2 with TRBJ2-2, with 9 nucleotides matching TRBD1. CDR1 and CDR2 from the germline V gene are SGHTA and FQGNSA. J gave up 0 bases and V 11 bases, and 13 bases lay outside the gene matches. The CDR3 contains 17 residues. CDR3 DNA sequence: TGTGCCTTGAGCCCCTCGCGGGACAGGGCGAACACCGGGGAGCTGTTTTTT. Amino acids: CALSPSRDRANTGELFF.

The rearrangement links TRBV6-5 to TRBJ1-5; D call uncertain. From germline, CDR1 is MNHEY and CDR2 SVGAGI. The CDR3 is 14 residues long. The V end lost 0 bases, the J end lost 7 bases, and 10 bases lay between the germline ends. CDR3 nucleotide sequence: TGTGCCAGCAGTTACTCGAATGGCGGGCAGCCCCAGCATTTT. Protein sequence: CASSYSNGGQPQHF.

The J gene is TRBJ1-1, the V gene TRBV5-6; possible D gene TRBD1, 5 bases. V was cut by 4 bases and J by 8 bases, with 9 bases left in between. Germline loops: CDR1 SGHDT, CDR2 YYEEEE. The CDR3 consists of 11 residues. The CDR3 region is CASSTYREAFF. CDR3 DNA sequence: TGTGCCAGCAGCACTTACAGGGAAGCTTTCTTT.

The rearrangement links TRBV11-3 to TRBJ2-1; no reliable D call. CDR3 length: 17 residues. The germline CDR1 and CDR2 sequences are SGHNT and YENEEA. V lost 1 base and J lost 3, with 16 bases in between. CDR3 bases: TGTGCCAGCAGCTTAGTAACAGAATCTATGTACTACAATGAGCAGTTCTTC. Translated: CASSLVTESMYYNEQFF.

This rearrangement joins TRBV20-1 to TRBJ1-1; D gene ambiguous. The CDR3 consists of 11 residues. Per the germline V gene, CDR1 is DFQATT and CDR2 is SNEGSKA (reference sequence). V gave up 8 bases and J gave up 1 base, with 8 bases separating them. CDR3 protein: CSRERNTEAFF. For the CDR3, the DNA is TGCAGTCGCGAGAGGAACACTGAAGCTTTCTTT.

The chain is built from TRBV5-1 and TRBJ2-2; D not resolved. Trimming cost V 3 bases and J 5 bases, with 8 bases left between them. The CDR3 sequence is 13 residues long. Germline V gene lookup returns CDR1 SGHRS and CDR2 YFSETQ. The CDR3 nucleotides read TGCGCCAGCAGCTCGACAACGACCGGGGAGCTGTTTTTT. It translates to CASSSTTTGELFF. Looking up the rest from reference TRBV5-1 and TRBJ2-2 gives the full variable domain: KAGVTQTPRYLIKTRGQQVTLSCSPISGHRSVSWYQQTPGQGLQFLFEYFSETQRNKGNFPGRFSGRQFSNSRSEMNVSTLELGDSALYLCASSSTTTGELFFGEGSRLTVL.

V and J are TRBV7-8 and TRBJ1-2; maybe TRBD1 (6 bases). The CDR3 loop spans 13 amino acids. V gave up 7 bases and J gave up 4 bases, with 13 bases separating them. Germline CDR1 is SGHVS and CDR2 is FQNEAQ. For the CDR3, the DNA is TGTGCCAGCACCGATTCAGGGGCCTATGGCTACACCTTC. Its translation is CASTDSGAYGYTF.

The V and J genes are TRBV28 and TRBJ1-2; 7 bases are a match to TRBD1. This CDR3 spans 15 amino acids. With V trimmed by 3 bases and J by 4 bases, 8 bases remained unmatched. The germline V gene has CDR1 MDHEN and CDR2 SYDVKM. The CDR3 is CASSFGDRGFYGYTF. In DNA, the CDR3 is TGTGCCAGCAGTTTTGGGGACAGAGGATTCTATGGCTACACCTTC.

A single count supports this clone. V is TRBV5-1 and J is TRBJ2-5, with D possibly being TRBD1 (5 bases). Deletions cut 4 bases from V and 5 bases from J, with 15 bases between. Germline-derived CDR1 and CDR2 are SGHRS and YFSETQ. The CDR3 is made up of 14 amino acids. The CDR3 loop is CASSPRGSMETQYF. For the CDR3, the DNA is TGCGCCAGCAGCCCTAGGGGCAGTATGGAGACCCAGTACTTC.

DNA for the CDR3: TGTGCCAGCAGCCCGGAGGGACGGGGGTATGAAAAACTGTTTTTT. It is translated as CASSPEGRGYEKLFF. The rearrangement joins TRBV9 to TRBJ1-4; TRBD1 is a possible D gene (5 bases). The CDR3 contains 15 residues. Trimming left V 4 bases short and J 6 bases short, with 16 bases between. Germline V gives CDR1 SGDLS, CDR2 YYNGEE. Filled out from reference TRBV9 and TRBJ1-4, the complete variable domain reads DSGVTQTPKHLITATGQRVTLRCSPRSGDLSVYWYQQSLDQGLQFLIQYYNGEERAKGNILERFSAQQFPDLHSELNLSSLELGDSALYFCASSPEGRGYEKLFFGSGTQLSVL.

The chain uses TRBV5-6 and TRBJ2-2; D is unresolved. This CDR3 has 13 amino acids. Trimming left V 0 bases short and J 11 bases short, with 11 bases between. Germline CDR1 and CDR2: SGHDT and YYEEEE. The chain's CDR3 is CASSLGAGTELFF. The DNA for the CDR3 is TGTGCCAGCAGCTTGGGGGCCGGTACCGAGCTGTTTTTT.

This chain links TRBV28 with TRBJ2-1; 10 bases align to TRBD2. With 5 bases clipped from V and 9 bases from J, the junction kept 7 bases outside the gene matches. The CDR3 totals 14 residues. The V gene's germline CDR1 is MDHEN and CDR2 SYDVKM. Written as DNA, the CDR3 is TGTGCCAGCAGTAATCTAGCGGGAGTTATTGAGCAGTTCTTC. It encodes CASSNLAGVIEQFF.

The chain joins TRBV30 to TRBJ2-7; D may be TRBD1 (6 bases). From germline, CDR1 is GTSNPN and CDR2 SVGIG (reference sequence). The CDR3 spans 14 residues. V shed 1 base and J shed 2 bases, with 12 bases lying between them. CDR3 sequence (DNA): TGTGCCTGGAGTGGCGGCAGGGGAGCCTACGAGCAGTACTTC. Translation gives CAWSGGRGAYEQYF.

The CDR3: CASSVAVPDTQYF. The DNA for the CDR3 is TGTGCCAGCAGCGTAGCAGTCCCAGATACGCAGTATTTT. The rearrangement uses TRBV9 and TRBJ2-3; D gene unclear. This CDR3 comprises 13 residues. With 0 bases removed from V and 4 bases from J, the gap between germline ends came to 6 bases. Germline V lookup: CDR1 SGDLS, CDR2 YYNGEE.

The rearrangement uses TRBV5-6 and TRBJ1-2; D gene uncertain. Germline V gives CDR1 SGHDT, CDR2 YYEEEE. The CDR3 loop spans 16 amino acids. Trimming stripped 0 bases from V and 2 bases from J, with 14 bases between. This chain's CDR3 is CASSLAGVIQNYGYTF. The CDR3 DNA reads as TGTGCCAGCAGCTTGGCGGGAGTCATCCAGAACTATGGCTACACCTTC.

The chain employs TRBV4-3 and TRBJ1-1, with D perhaps matching TRBD1 (6 bases). Germline CDR1 and CDR2: LGHNA and YSLEER. V was pared by 0 bases and J by 2 bases, with 10 bases between. The CDR3 is 15 amino acids. Here the CDR3 reads CASSQDSGGNTEAFF. In DNA form, the CDR3 reads TGCGCCAGCAGCCAAGATTCGGGGGGCAACACTGAAGCTTTCTTT.

This chain joins TRBV4-3 and TRBJ1-2; no reliable D call. Between the trimmed V and J ends, which lost 3 bases and 4 bases, there was a span of 15 bases. From germline, CDR1 is LGHNA and CDR2 YSLEER. This CDR3 spans 15 amino acids. This CDR3 is CASSHTDAGLYGYTF. The CDR3 coding sequence is TGCGCCAGCAGCCATACTGACGCGGGCCTCTATGGCTACACCTTC.

In this sample, this clone turned up a few times. This chain links TRBV27 with TRBJ1-1; possible D gene TRBD1, 6 bases. The CDR3 is made up of 13 amino acids. Germline assignment: CDR1 MNHEY and CDR2 SMNVEV (reference sequence). The V and J ends lost 4 bases and 4 bases respectively, with 10 bases between them. The DNA of the CDR3 is TGTGCCAGCAGTTCGACAGGTCGCACTGAAGCTTTCTTT. Translated: CASSSTGRTEAFF.

The V call is TRBV28, the J call TRBJ2-3; 7 positions agree with TRBD2. CDR1 MDHEN and CDR2 SYDVKM come from the germline V gene. V lost 7 bases and J lost 1; bases outside the gene matches: 8. CDR3 length: 15 residues. The CDR3: CASTRLAGGTDTQYF. CDR3 DNA sequence: TGTGCCAGCACTCGATTAGCGGGTGGCACAGATACGCAGTATTTT. The entire variable domain, with the rest obtained from reference TRBV28 and TRBJ2-3, is as follows: DVKVTQSSRYLVKRTGEKVFLECVQDMDHENMFWYRQDPGLGLRLIYFSYDVKMKEKGDIPEGYSVSREKKERFSLILESASTNQTSMYLCASTRLAGGTDTQYFGPGTRLTVL.